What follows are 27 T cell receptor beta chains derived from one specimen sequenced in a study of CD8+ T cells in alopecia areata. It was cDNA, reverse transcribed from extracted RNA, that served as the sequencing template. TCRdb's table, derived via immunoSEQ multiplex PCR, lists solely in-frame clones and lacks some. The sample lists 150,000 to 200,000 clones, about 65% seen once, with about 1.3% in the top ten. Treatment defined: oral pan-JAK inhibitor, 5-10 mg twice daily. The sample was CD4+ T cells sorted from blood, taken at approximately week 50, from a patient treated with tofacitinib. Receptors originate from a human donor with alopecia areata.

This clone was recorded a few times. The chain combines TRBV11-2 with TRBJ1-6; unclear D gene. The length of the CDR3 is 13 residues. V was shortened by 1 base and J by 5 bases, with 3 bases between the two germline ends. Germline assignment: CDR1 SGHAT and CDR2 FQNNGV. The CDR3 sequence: CASSLVDNSPLHF. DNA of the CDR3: TGTGCCAGCAGCTTAGTCGATAATTCACCCCTCCACTTT.

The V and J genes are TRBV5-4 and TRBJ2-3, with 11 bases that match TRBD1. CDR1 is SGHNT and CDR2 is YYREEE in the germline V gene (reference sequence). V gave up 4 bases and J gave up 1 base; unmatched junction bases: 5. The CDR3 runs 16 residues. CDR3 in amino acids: CASSRTGGSGTDTQYF. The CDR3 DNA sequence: TGTGCCAGCAGCCGGACAGGGGGCAGTGGCACAGATACGCAGTATTTT.

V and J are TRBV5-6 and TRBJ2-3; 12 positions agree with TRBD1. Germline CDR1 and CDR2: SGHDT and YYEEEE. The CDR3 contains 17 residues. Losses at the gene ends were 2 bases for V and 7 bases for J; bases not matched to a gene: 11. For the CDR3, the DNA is TGTGCCAGCAGCTTTCCCCGAGCCGGGACAGGGGGCTATACGCAGTATTTT. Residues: CASSFPRAGTGGYTQYF.

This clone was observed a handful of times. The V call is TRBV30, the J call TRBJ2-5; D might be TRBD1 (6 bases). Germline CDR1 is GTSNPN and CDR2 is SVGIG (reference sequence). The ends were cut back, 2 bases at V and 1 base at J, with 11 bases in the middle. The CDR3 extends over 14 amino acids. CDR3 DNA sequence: TGTGCCTGGAGTCCAGGGACAACCCAAGAGACCCAGTACTTC. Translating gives CAWSPGTTQETQYF.

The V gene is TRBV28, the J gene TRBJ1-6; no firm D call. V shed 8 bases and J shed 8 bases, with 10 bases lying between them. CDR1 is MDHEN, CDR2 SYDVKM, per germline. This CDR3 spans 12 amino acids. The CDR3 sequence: CASRETHSPLHF. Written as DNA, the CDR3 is TGTGCCAGCCGCGAGACCCATTCACCCCTCCACTTT.

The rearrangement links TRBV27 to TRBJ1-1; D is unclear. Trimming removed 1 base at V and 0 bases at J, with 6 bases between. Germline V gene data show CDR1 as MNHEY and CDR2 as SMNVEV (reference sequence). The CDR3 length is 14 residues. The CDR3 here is CASSLLRMNTEAFF. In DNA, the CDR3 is TGTGCCAGCAGTTTATTAAGGATGAACACTGAAGCTTTCTTT.

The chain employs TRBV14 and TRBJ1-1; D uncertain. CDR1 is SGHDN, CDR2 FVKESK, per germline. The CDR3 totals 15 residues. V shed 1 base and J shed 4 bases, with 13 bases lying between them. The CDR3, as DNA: TGTGCCAGCAGCCAAGCAAGAGGGTGGGGCACTGAAGCTTTCTTT. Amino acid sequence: CASSQARGWGTEAFF.

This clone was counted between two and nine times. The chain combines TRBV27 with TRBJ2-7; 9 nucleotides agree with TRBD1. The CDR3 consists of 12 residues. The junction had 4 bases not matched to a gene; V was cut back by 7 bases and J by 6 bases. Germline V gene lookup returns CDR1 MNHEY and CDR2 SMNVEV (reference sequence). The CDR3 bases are TGTGCCAGCAACTCGGACAGGGGCGAGCAGTACTTC. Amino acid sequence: CASNSDRGEQYF.

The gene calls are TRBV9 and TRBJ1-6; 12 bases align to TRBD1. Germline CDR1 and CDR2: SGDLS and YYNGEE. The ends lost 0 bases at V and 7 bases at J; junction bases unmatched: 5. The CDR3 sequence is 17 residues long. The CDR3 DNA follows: TGTGCCAGCAGCGTAGAAGTGGGACAGGGGGCAAATTCACCCCTCCACTTT. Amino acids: CASSVEVGQGANSPLHF. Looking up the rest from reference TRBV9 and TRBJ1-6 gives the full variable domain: DSGVTQTPKHLITATGQRVTLRCSPRSGDLSVYWYQQSLDQGLQFLIQYYNGEERAKGNILERFSAQQFPDLHSELNLSSLELGDSALYFCASSVEVGQGANSPLHFGNGTRLTVT.

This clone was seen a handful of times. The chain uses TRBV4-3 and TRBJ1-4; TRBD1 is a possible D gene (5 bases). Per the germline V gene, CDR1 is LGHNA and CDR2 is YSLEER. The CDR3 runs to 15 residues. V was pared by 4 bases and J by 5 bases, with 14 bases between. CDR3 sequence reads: CASSPSTGSNEKLFF. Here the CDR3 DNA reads TGCGCCAGCAGCCCGAGTACAGGCTCAAATGAAAAACTGTTTTTT.

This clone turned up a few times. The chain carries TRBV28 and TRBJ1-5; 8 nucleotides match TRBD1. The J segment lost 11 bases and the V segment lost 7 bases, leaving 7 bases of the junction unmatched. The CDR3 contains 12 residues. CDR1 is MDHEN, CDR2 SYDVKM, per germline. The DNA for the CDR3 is TGTGCCAGCACCCAGGGGGCAGAGACCCAGCATTTT. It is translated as CASTQGAETQHF.

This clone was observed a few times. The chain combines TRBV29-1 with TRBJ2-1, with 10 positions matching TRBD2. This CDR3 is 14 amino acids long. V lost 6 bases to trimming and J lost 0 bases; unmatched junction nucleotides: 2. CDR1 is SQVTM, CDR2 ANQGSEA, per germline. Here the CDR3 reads CSVAGGPSYNEQFF. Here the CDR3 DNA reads TGCAGCGTAGCGGGGGGGCCCTCCTACAATGAGCAGTTCTTC.

CDR3: CSGRDVEAFF. The CDR3 region has the DNA TGCAGCGGCCGGGACGTTGAAGCTTTCTTT. This rearrangement joins TRBV29-1 to TRBJ1-1; tentatively, D is TRBD1 (5 bases). Germline V gene lookup returns CDR1 SQVTM and CDR2 ANQGSEA. V lost 7 bases and J 7 bases, leaving 10 bases between the germline ends. The CDR3 runs 10 residues.

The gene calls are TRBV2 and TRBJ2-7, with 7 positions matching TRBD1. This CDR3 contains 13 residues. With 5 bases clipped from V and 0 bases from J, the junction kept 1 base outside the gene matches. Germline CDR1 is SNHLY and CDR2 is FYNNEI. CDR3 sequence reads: CASSRQGSYEQYF. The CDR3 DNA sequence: TGTGCCAGCAGTAGACAGGGCTCCTACGAGCAGTACTTC.

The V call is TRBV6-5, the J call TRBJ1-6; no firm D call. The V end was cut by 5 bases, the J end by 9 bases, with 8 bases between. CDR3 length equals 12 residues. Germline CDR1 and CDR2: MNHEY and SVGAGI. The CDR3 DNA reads TGTGCCAGCAGTAATCCGGGTTCACCCCTCCACTTT. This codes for CASSNPGSPLHF.

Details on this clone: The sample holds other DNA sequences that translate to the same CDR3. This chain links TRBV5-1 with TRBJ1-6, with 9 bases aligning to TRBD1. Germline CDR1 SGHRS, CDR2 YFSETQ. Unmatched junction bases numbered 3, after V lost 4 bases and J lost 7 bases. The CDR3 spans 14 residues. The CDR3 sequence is CASSLGQGNSPLHF. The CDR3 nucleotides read TGCGCCAGCAGCCTAGGACAGGGGAATTCACCCCTCCACTTT.

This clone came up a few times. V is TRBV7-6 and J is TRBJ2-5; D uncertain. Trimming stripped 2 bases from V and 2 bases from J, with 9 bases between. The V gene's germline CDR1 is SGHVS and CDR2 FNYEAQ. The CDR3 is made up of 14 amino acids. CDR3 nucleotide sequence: TGTGCCAGCAGCTTAAGGCCGGCTCAAGAGACCCAGTACTTC. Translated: CASSLRPAQETQYF.

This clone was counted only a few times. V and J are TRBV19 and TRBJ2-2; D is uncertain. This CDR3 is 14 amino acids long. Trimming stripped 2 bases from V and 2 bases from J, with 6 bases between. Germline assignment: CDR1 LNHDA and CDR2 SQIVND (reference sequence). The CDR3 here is CASSITANTGELFF. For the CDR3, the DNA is TGTGCCAGTAGTATAACTGCAAACACCGGGGAGCTGTTTTTT.

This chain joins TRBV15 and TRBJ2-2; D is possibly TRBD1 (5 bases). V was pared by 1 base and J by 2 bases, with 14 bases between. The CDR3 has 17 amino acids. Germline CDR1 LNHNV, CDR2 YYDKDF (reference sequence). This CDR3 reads CATSRVGAPRNTGELFF. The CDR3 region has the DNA TGTGCCACCAGCAGAGTAGGGGCCCCGCGAAACACCGGGGAGCTGTTTTTT.

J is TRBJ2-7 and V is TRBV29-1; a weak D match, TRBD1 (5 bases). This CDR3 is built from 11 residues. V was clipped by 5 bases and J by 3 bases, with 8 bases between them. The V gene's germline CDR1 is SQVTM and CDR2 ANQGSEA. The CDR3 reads CSVFRGYEQYF. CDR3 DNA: TGCAGCGTTTTTAGGGGCTACGAGCAGTACTTC.

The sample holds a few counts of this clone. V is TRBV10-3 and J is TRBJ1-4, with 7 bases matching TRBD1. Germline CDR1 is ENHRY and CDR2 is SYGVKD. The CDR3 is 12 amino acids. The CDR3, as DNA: TGTGCGGCCGGGACAGCAAATGAAAAACTGTTTTTT. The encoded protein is CAAGTANEKLFF.

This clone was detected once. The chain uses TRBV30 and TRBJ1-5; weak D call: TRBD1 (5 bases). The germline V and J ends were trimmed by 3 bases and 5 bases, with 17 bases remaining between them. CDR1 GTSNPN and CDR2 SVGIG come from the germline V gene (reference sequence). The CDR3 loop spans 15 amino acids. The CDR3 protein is CAWRAGDTGHQPQHF. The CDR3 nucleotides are TGTGCCTGGAGGGCCGGCGACACAGGCCATCAGCCCCAGCATTTT. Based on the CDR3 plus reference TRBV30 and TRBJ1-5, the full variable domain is SQTIHQWPATLVQPVGSPLSLECTVEGTSNPNLYWYRQAAGRGLQLLFYSVGIGQISSEVPQNLSASRPQDRQFILSSKKLLLSDSGFYLCAWRAGDTGHQPQHFGDGTRLSIL.

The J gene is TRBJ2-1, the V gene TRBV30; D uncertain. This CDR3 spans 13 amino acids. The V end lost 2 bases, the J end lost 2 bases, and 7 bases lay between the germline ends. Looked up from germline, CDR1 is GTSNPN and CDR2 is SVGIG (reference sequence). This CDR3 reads CAWSFRAYNEQFF. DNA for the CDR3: TGTGCCTGGAGTTTCCGGGCCTACAATGAGCAGTTCTTC.

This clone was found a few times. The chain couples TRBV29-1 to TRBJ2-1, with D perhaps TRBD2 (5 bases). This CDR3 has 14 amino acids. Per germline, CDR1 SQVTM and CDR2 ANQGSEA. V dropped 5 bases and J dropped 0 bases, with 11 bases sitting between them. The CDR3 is CSVLSGGSYNEQFF. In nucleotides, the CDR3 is TGCAGCGTTCTGAGCGGCGGCTCCTACAATGAGCAGTTCTTC.

The CDR3: CAWKLTRGANYGYTF. CDR3 nucleotide sequence: TGTGCCTGGAAGCTTACCCGGGGCGCGAACTATGGCTACACCTTC. V is TRBV30 and J is TRBJ1-2; a weak D match, TRBD1 (5 bases). The CDR3 extends over 15 amino acids. The V gene lost 4 bases and the J gene lost 2 bases, with 17 bases spanning the gap. CDR1 and CDR2 (germline): GTSNPN, SVGIG (reference sequence).

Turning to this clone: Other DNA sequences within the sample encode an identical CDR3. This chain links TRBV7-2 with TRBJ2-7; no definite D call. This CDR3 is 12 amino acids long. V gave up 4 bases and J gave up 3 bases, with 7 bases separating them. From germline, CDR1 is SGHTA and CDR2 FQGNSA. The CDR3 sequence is CASSSTGYEQYF. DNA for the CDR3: TGTGCCAGCAGCTCTACGGGCTACGAGCAGTACTTC.

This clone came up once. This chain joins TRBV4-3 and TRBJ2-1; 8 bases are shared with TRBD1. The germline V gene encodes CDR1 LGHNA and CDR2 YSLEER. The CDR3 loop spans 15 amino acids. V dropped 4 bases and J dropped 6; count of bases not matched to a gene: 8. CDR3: CASSLEIGQGNEQFF. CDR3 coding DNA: TGCGCCAGCAGCCTGGAGATAGGACAGGGCAATGAGCAGTTCTTC.